The 29 T cell receptor beta chains below were found in one sample sequenced in a study of early T cells in non-severe SARS-CoV-2 infection. MiXCR, run by TCRdb on the 5' RACE reads, gives a single entry per CDR3 protein. Of 85,000 to 95,000 distinct CDR3 sequences in the sample, around 16% were seen once. The source material was whole blood, sampled at baseline. Source of these receptors: an adult who was a healthcare worker with PCR-confirmed SARS-CoV-2 infection or an uninfected control (not recorded which).

This clonotype was counted only a few times. The J gene is TRBJ2-7, the V gene TRBV20-1; D is uncertain. V lost 7 bases to trimming and J lost 7 bases, with 17 bases between them. The CDR3 has 12 residues. The germline V gene has CDR1 DFQATT and CDR2 SNEGSKA (reference sequence). CDR3: CSVLGILREQYF. The CDR3 DNA is TGCAGTGTTCTGGGCATATTGAGGGAGCAGTACTTC.

This clonotype was counted many times. This rearrangement joins TRBV7-9 to TRBJ2-1; 7 nucleotides line up with TRBD2. Looked up from germline, CDR1 is SEHNR and CDR2 is FQNEAQ (reference sequence). This CDR3 comprises 14 residues. Losses at the gene ends were 0 bases for V and 5 bases for J; bases not matched to a gene: 1. The CDR3 here is CASSLAAGDNEQFF. As DNA, the CDR3 is TGTGCCAGCAGCTTAGCGGCGGGGGACAATGAGCAGTTCTTC.

J is TRBJ2-3 and V is TRBV7-2, with D unresolved. Germline assignment: CDR1 SGHTA and CDR2 FQGNSA. The V and J ends lost 2 bases and 5 bases respectively, with 8 bases between them. This CDR3 is 13 amino acids long. CDR3 sequence: CASSLNWGDTQYF. CDR3 DNA sequence: TGTGCCAGCAGCTTAAACTGGGGAGATACGCAGTATTTT.

In its sample, this clonotype was seen a few times. The chain combines TRBV10-3 with TRBJ2-3; 10 bases are shared with TRBD1. The CDR3 is 15 amino acids. Germline V gives CDR1 ENHRY, CDR2 SYGVKD. Trimming removed 4 bases from V and 4 bases from J; junction bases left unmatched: 5. Written as DNA, the CDR3 is TGTGCCATCAGTGCCCGGGACAGGGGTTCAGATACGCAGTATTTT. Amino acid sequence: CAISARDRGSDTQYF.

The chain employs TRBV7-7 and TRBJ2-1; 8 bases agree with TRBD2. Germline CDR1 SSHAT, CDR2 FNYEAQ (reference sequence). This CDR3 has 15 residues. V was pared by 8 bases and J by 9 bases, with 15 bases of the junction left unmatched. CDR3 coding DNA: TGTGCCAGCGCGGAAGAGGAGCGGGAGAAATTTGAGCAGTTCTTC. Protein product: CASAEEEREKFEQFF.

The V and J genes are TRBV7-9 and TRBJ2-3, with 11 bases that match TRBD2. The trim removed 5 bases at V and 5 bases at J, leaving 18 bases unmatched. In germline, CDR1 is SEHNR, CDR2 FQNEAQ (reference sequence). The CDR3 is made up of 19 amino acids. Here the CDR3 DNA reads TGTGCCAGCAGCCTACTTAGCGGGAGGGTATCGCGGTCGGGAGATACGCAGTATTTT. Its translation: CASSLLSGRVSRSGDTQYF.

The chain recombines TRBV10-2 with TRBJ2-7; TRBD2 matches at 9 bases. From germline, CDR1 is WSHSY and CDR2 SAAADI. The CDR3 totals 14 residues. V lost 5 bases to trimming and J lost 4 bases; unmatched junction nucleotides: 6. This CDR3 reads CASSRSGRMYEQYF. CDR3 nucleotides: TGCGCCAGCAGTCGCAGCGGGAGGATGTACGAGCAGTACTTC.

This clonotype was counted a few times. J is TRBJ2-1 and V is TRBV20-1, with TRBD2 as a possible D gene (6 bases). Germline V gene sequence: CDR1 DFQATT, CDR2 SNEGSKA (reference sequence). V was trimmed by 6 bases and J by 7 bases, leaving 16 bases between them. This CDR3 region has 13 residues. DNA for the CDR3: TGCAGTGCGTCGATATCAGCGGGTAATGAGCAGTTCTTC. Translating it yields CSASISAGNEQFF.

V usage is TRBV10-2 and J usage is TRBJ1-1, with D perhaps matching TRBD1 (5 bases). Germline V gene data show CDR1 as WSHSY and CDR2 as SAAADI. V was pared by 6 bases and J by 7 bases, with 9 bases between. This CDR3 has 11 residues. CDR3 protein: CASRGGNEAFF. The CDR3 DNA is TGCGCCAGCAGGGGGGGGAATGAAGCTTTCTTT.

CDR3 in DNA: TGCAGTGCTCCAGCGGGGAATAACTACAAACTCCGATGGTCTAATGAGCAGTTCTTC. Residues: CSAPAGNNYKLRWSNEQFF. The V and J genes are TRBV20-1 and TRBJ2-1; 7 bases line up with TRBD2. Germline V gives CDR1 DFQATT, CDR2 SNEGSKA (reference sequence). Germline trimming cut 5 bases from V and 7 bases from J; bases unmatched to any gene: 26. The CDR3 has 19 residues.

The gene calls are TRBV30 and TRBJ1-6; weak D call: TRBD1 (5 bases). The CDR3 is made up of 15 amino acids. V lost 2 bases, J lost 7 bases, and 15 bases lay in between. Germline V gene sequence: CDR1 GTSNPN, CDR2 SVGIG (reference sequence). The DNA for the CDR3 is TGTGCCTGGAGTACACCGATGGGGACCAATTCACCCCTCCACTTT. As protein: CAWSTPMGTNSPLHF.

The sample holds many counts of this clonotype. The chain carries TRBV12-3 or TRBV12-4 and TRBJ1-5; D gene ambiguous. V was trimmed by 1 base and J by 8 bases, leaving 9 bases between them. The CDR3 extends over 13 amino acids. The CDR3 nucleotides are TGTGCCAGCAGTTTAGGGGCGGGGAAGCCCCAGCATTTT. It translates to CASSLGAGKPQHF.

This chain joins TRBV13 and TRBJ2-1; TRBD1 aligns across 8 bases. V lost 5 bases and J lost 15; bases outside the gene matches: 6. This CDR3 comprises 11 residues. The germline gives CDR1 PRHDT, CDR2 FYEKMQ (reference sequence). The CDR3 reads CASSADRGGFF. Written as DNA, the CDR3 is TGTGCCAGCAGCGCCGACAGGGGTGGGTTCTTC. Full variable domain (rest looked up from reference TRBV13 and TRBJ2-1): AAGVIQSPRHLIKEKRETATLKCYPIPRHDTVYWYQQGPGQDPQFLISFYEKMQSDKGSIPDRFSAQQFSDYHSELNMSSLELGDSALYFCASSADRGGFFGPGTRLTVL.

This clonotype is medium-sized in the sample. The gene calls are TRBV2 and TRBJ2-1, with D perhaps TRBD1 (5 bases). The CDR3 runs to 15 residues. V gave up 5 bases and J gave up 5 bases, with 16 bases separating them. CDR1 and CDR2 (germline): SNHLY, FYNNEI. The CDR3 is CASSQIFGQDNEQFF. The CDR3 nucleotides are TGTGCCAGCAGTCAGATTTTTGGACAAGACAATGAGCAGTTCTTC.

V and J are TRBV12-3 or TRBV12-4 and TRBJ2-7; no clear D. The CDR3 has 12 amino acids. The V end lost 6 bases, the J end lost 4 bases, and 10 bases lay between the germline ends. CDR3 loop: CASSPNRYEQYF. CDR3 in DNA: TGTGCCAGCAGCCCCAACCGGTACGAGCAGTACTTC.

The genes are TRBV5-1 and TRBJ1-1; no clear D gene. Germline V gene data show CDR1 as SGHRS and CDR2 as YFSETQ. V was clipped by 0 bases and J by 1 base, with 10 bases between them. This CDR3 is built from 15 residues. For the CDR3, the DNA is TGCGCCAGCAGCTTGGAGGCGCAGGCGAACACTGAAGCTTTCTTT. Protein sequence: CASSLEAQANTEAFF.

The gene calls are TRBV2 and TRBJ2-1; 10 bases align to TRBD2. The V gene's germline CDR1 is SNHLY and CDR2 FYNNEI. The CDR3 spans 13 residues. Losses at the gene ends were 8 bases for V and 8 bases for J; bases not matched to a gene: 6. The DNA of the CDR3 is TGTGCCAGCCGAGCGGGGGGGAGGGATGAGCAGTTCTTC. Translation: CASRAGGRDEQFF.

This rearrangement joins TRBV5-1 to TRBJ2-1; no clear D. This CDR3 spans 12 amino acids. Looked up from germline, CDR1 is SGHRS and CDR2 is YFSETQ. Trimming took off 0 bases at V and 10 bases at J, with 8 bases between the two ends. The chain's CDR3 is CASSLEAGEQFF. CDR3 nucleotides: TGCGCCAGCAGCTTGGAGGCAGGAGAGCAGTTCTTC.

Only one count was recorded for this clonotype. The chain joins TRBV11-3 to TRBJ2-3; D remains ambiguous. Deletions cut 3 bases from V and 3 bases from J, with 13 bases between. Germline CDR1 reads SGHNT; CDR2 reads YENEEA. The CDR3 extends over 15 amino acids. In DNA, the CDR3 is TGTGCCAGCAGCTTTGTCCCCGGCGGAACAGATACGCAGTATTTT. Amino acids: CASSFVPGGTDTQYF.

The chain couples TRBV7-3 to TRBJ1-1; D possibly corresponds to TRBD1 (5 bases). The CDR3 is 13 residues long. CDR1 SGHTA and CDR2 FQGTGA come from the germline V gene. Trimming took off 9 bases at V and 4 bases at J, with 15 bases between the two ends. CDR3 sequence reads: CASGEGQGTEAFF. In DNA, the CDR3 is TGTGCCAGTGGCGAGGGTCAGGGCACTGAAGCTTTCTTT.

The chain combines TRBV10-3 with TRBJ2-3; no definite D call. CDR3 size: 14 residues. V lost 2 bases and J lost 3, with 9 bases in between. Germline V gene lookup returns CDR1 ENHRY and CDR2 SYGVKD. The CDR3 loop reads CAISETEETDTQYF. As DNA, the CDR3 is TGTGCCATCAGTGAGACTGAGGAGACAGATACGCAGTATTTT.

The genes are TRBV11-3 and TRBJ1-1; no reliable D call. The CDR3 sequence is 13 residues long. V lost 5 bases and J 0 bases, leaving 7 bases between the germline ends. Germline CDR1 SGHNT, CDR2 YENEEA. For the CDR3, the DNA is TGTGCCAGCAGCCCAGGCATGAACACTGAAGCTTTCTTT. It yields the protein CASSPGMNTEAFF. Full variable domain (outside the CDR3, taken from reference TRBV11-3 and TRBJ1-1): EAGVVQSPRYKIIEKKQPVAFWCNPISGHNTLYWYLQNLGQGPELLIRYENEEAVDDSQLPKDRFSAERLKGVDSTLKIQPAELGDSAVYLCASSPGMNTEAFFGQGTRLTVV.

This rearrangement joins TRBV20-1 to TRBJ2-5; weak D call: TRBD2 (5 bases). This CDR3 spans 15 amino acids. CDR1 and CDR2 (germline): DFQATT, SNEGSKA (reference sequence). Deletions cut 2 bases from V and 1 base from J, with 14 bases between. The CDR3 nucleotides read TGCAGTGCTAGATGGTTACGACTACTCCAAGAGACCCAGTACTTC. This encodes CSARWLRLLQETQYF.

This clonotype was recorded at least ten times. The chain couples TRBV7-2 to TRBJ2-5; TRBD1 might be the D (6 bases). CDR1 SGHTA and CDR2 FQGNSA come from the germline V gene. The CDR3 extends over 12 amino acids. V was clipped by 5 bases and J by 9 bases, with 13 bases between them. CDR3 sequence: CASSPHAGAQYF. In DNA, the CDR3 is TGTGCCAGCAGCCCCCATGCAGGGGCCCAGTACTTC. The variable domain in full, with the rest retrieved from reference TRBV7-2 and TRBJ2-5, is GAGVSQSPSNKVTEKGKDVELRCDPISGHTALYWYRQSLGQGLEFLIYFQGNSAPDKSGLPSDRFSAERTGGSVSTLTIQRTQQEDSAVYLCASSPHAGAQYFGPGTRLLVL.

This clonotype has only a few counts. The chain recombines TRBV2 with TRBJ2-5, with TRBD1 as a possible D gene (6 bases). This CDR3 is 14 amino acids long. The germline V gene encodes CDR1 SNHLY and CDR2 FYNNEI. Trimming removed 10 bases from V and 0 bases from J, with 15 bases in between. In DNA form, the CDR3 reads TGTGCCATTCACAGGGAACCCGACCAAGAGACCCAGTACTTC. Protein: CAIHREPDQETQYF. The whole variable domain, filled in from reference TRBV2 and TRBJ2-5, reads EPEVTQTPSHQVTQMGQEVILRCVPISNHLYFYWYRQILGQKVEFLVSFYNNEISEKSEIFDDQFSVERPDGSNFTLKIRSTKLEDSAMYFCAIHREPDQETQYFGPGTRLLVL.

This clonotype was seen only a few times. The chain recombines TRBV12-3 or TRBV12-4 with TRBJ2-3, with D perhaps given as TRBD1 or TRBD2 (5 bases each). V lost 10 bases and J 2 bases, leaving 16 bases between the germline ends. The CDR3 has 14 amino acids. This chain's CDR3 is CATSWGRNTDTQYF. The CDR3 region has the DNA TGTGCCACCTCGTGGGGGAGAAACACAGATACGCAGTATTTT.

This chain links TRBV12-3 or TRBV12-4 with TRBJ2-7, with 8 bases identical to TRBD1. This CDR3 comprises 13 residues. The ends lost 10 bases at V and 5 bases at J; junction bases unmatched: 10. CDR3 sequence (DNA): TGTGCCACCGGACAGGGAGCTGGACACGAGCAGTACTTC. It yields the protein CATGQGAGHEQYF.

For the CDR3, the DNA is TGTGCCAGCAGTGCCGGGACGAACACTGAAGCTTTCTTT. Amino acid sequence: CASSAGTNTEAFF. The chain combines TRBV12-3 or TRBV12-4 with TRBJ1-1, with D maybe TRBD1 (5 bases). This CDR3 has 13 amino acids. V shed 5 bases and J shed 1 base, with 8 bases lying between them.

This clonotype was counted between two and nine times. The chain recombines TRBV20-1 with TRBJ2-4; D uncertain. The length of the CDR3 is 12 residues. Germline V lookup: CDR1 DFQATT, CDR2 SNEGSKA (reference sequence). V lost 7 bases and J lost 8, with 15 bases in between. The CDR3 sequence is CSVPGYSDIQYF. CDR3 nucleotide sequence: TGCAGTGTGCCCGGGTATTCGGACATTCAGTACTTC.